The sequence of this T cell receptor beta chain was determined in a study of post-analysis software for immune sequencing data (dated by TCRdb to about 2015). With regard to the full study: The recorded disease courses included relapsing-remitting, secondary progressive and progressive-relapsing multiple sclerosis, and some patients had no subtype annotation. The multiple sclerosis patient repertoires were compared with about a dozen previously published healthy control repertoires from donors aged roughly 6 to 27 years. A subset of samples was prepared in parallel using single-end sample barcoding, then pooled and co-amplified after Illumina adapter ligation. Summary of the overall study and its limitations: Multiple sclerosis patients had significantly lower normalized Chao1 diversity than controls, a result that suggests substantial peripheral T-cell clonal expansion. The multiple sclerosis patient group was slightly younger than the control group. Patients showed significantly higher frequencies than controls for 4 or 5 TRBV segments, among them TRBV5-6, TRBV5-1 and TRBV20-1. Direct clustering with F measure showed strong co-clustering of samples prepared in the same batch, prompting a batch-effect correction.

From the germline V gene, CDR1 is SGHVS and CDR2 is FNYEAQ. The CDR3 measures 17 amino acids from cysteine to phenylalanine. The CDR3 DNA has 51 bases and is translated from base 1. V sheds 2 bases and J sheds 3 bases, leaving 14 bases between their ends. To demonstrate the VDJtools post-analysis software, the study profiled TCR beta repertoires from the peripheral blood of 13 young patients with multiple sclerosis. The multiple sclerosis patients were children and adolescents between roughly 6 and 17 years of age. This clonotype was seen a few times. No antigen is known for it. No clone much larger than this one lies a single base away; base qualities are absent. Libraries were constructed by PCR. Data came from an Illumina HiSeq 2500. Unique molecular identifiers were incorporated into TCR beta cDNA libraries to reduce PCR and sequencing biases. Roughly 500,000 cDNA molecules were obtained for every 1 to 10 million input T cells, so each molecule roughly corresponded to one T cell. The patient libraries were prepared and sequenced using the same protocol as the earlier healthy control dataset. Samples belonging to the same batch were prepared together, multiplexed and sequenced on a shared HiSeq lane. Per the original workflow: Raw barcoded reads were processed with MIGEC, and single-read molecular identifier groups were discarded before consensus assembly and CDR3 extraction. Clonotype tables were post-analysed with VDJtools, and diversity was normalized by down-sampling all datasets to the smallest sample size. In repertoire overlap clustering, CDR3 amino acid sequences, but not nucleotide sequences, were matched to correct batch-related cross-sample contamination. TCRdb redid the processing of the public reads, applying fastp at Q25 and MiXCR, and retained in-frame beta chains. A single entry per CDR3 protein holds the most common genes and DNA from its merged rows. TCRdb's processing, not the study's, gives the V and J calls here. For this sample there are 350,000 to 450,000 distinct CDR3 sequences; 30% to 45% appear just once. The top ten constitute about 7.6% of the sample.

This receptor was taken from a girl aged 2-10 years with multiple sclerosis. This sequence uses TRBV7-6 and TRBJ2-6; the D gene could be either TRBD1 or TRBD2, each agreeing at 5 bases. Sequencing was performed on blood. At the DNA level, the sequence is TGTGCCAGCAGCTTAACGCCGGGGCAGGATGGGGCCAACGTCCTGACTTTC. Its amino acids are CASSLTPGQDGANVLTF.